The 5 T cell receptor beta chains given below trace back to one sample, sequenced in a study of early T cells in non-severe SARS-CoV-2 infection. TCRdb analysed the 5' RACE reads with MiXCR anew, one entry per CDR3 protein. The sample consists of fewer than 25,000 distinct CDR3 sequences, 3.5% to 4.5% of them appearing once. The sequenced material came from whole blood. These receptors were obtained from an adult who was a healthcare worker with PCR-confirmed SARS-CoV-2 infection or an uninfected control (not recorded which).

This clonotype was counted at least ten times. J is TRBJ2-2 and V is TRBV28; D is perhaps TRBD2 (5 bases). Trimming stripped 6 bases from V and 6 bases from J, with 20 bases between. This CDR3 has 16 residues. Per germline, CDR1 MDHEN and CDR2 SYDVKM. The CDR3 DNA reads as TGTGCCAGCAGCCTCGGACGGGGTAAAGAATCCGGGGAGCTGTTTTTT. This encodes CASSLGRGKESGELFF. The whole variable domain, remainder taken from reference TRBV28 and TRBJ2-2, is DVKVTQSSRYLVKRTGEKVFLECVQDMDHENMFWYRQDPGLGLRLIYFSYDVKMKEKGDIPEGYSVSREKKERFSLILESASTNQTSMYLCASSLGRGKESGELFFGEGSRLTVL.

This clonotype came up many times. The chain joins TRBV12-3 or TRBV12-4 to TRBJ2-1; 10 bases align to TRBD2. V dropped 3 bases and J dropped 5; count of bases not matched to a gene: 13. The CDR3 is 18 residues long. CDR3 sequence (DNA): TGTGCCAGCAGTTTGAGACTTAGTTCCGGACTAGCGGACAATGAGCAGTTCTTC. It encodes CASSLRLSSGLADNEQFF.

This clonotype was counted many times. V gene TRBV20-1 combines with J gene TRBJ2-3; TRBD2 agrees at 14 bases. Germline V gives CDR1 DFQATT, CDR2 SNEGSKA (reference sequence). This CDR3 contains 15 residues. The trim removed 6 bases at V and 7 bases at J, leaving 9 bases unmatched. The CDR3 coding sequence is TGCAGTGCAAGCCCGACTAGCGGGAGGGCTTATACGCAGTATTTT. Translation: CSASPTSGRAYTQYF.

There are many counts of this clonotype. The chain joins TRBV24-1 to TRBJ2-7; D possibly corresponds to TRBD2 (6 bases). The germline V and J ends were trimmed by 2 bases and 2 bases, with 6 bases remaining between them. Germline V gene sequence: CDR1 KGHDR, CDR2 SFDVKD. The CDR3 spans 13 residues. CDR3 DNA: TGTGCCACCAGTGATTCGGGGGCCTACGAGCAGTACTTC. It translates to CATSDSGAYEQYF.

In this sample, this clonotype turned up many times. V is TRBV27 and J is TRBJ2-7, with TRBD2 matching 8 bases. The CDR3 runs 15 residues. V shed 8 bases, J shed 0 bases, and the junction held 9 bases outside the gene matches. Germline lookup yields CDR1 MNHEY and CDR2 SMNVEV (reference sequence). Here the CDR3 reads CASAKAGTSSYEQYF. DNA of the CDR3: TGTGCCAGCGCGAAGGCCGGGACTAGCTCCTACGAGCAGTACTTC.